This is a list of T cell receptor beta chains from one sample in a study of T-cell reconstitution after alpha-beta-depleted transplantation in children. TCRdb called the PCR reads again in MiXCR, with one record for every CDR3 protein. The table shows 500,000 to 750,000 distinct CDR3 sequences, with 25% to 30% occurring only once. This material consisted of PBMCs, taken before TCRalphabeta/CD19-depleted stem cell transplant. The receptors derive from a boy under three years old with Wiskott-Aldrich syndrome, due to receive a stem cell transplant. CDR3s include the opening cysteine and the closing phenylalanine or tryptophan. The order of the fields is D gene, J gene, V gene, clone size, CDR3 protein, CDR3 DNA. The D gene is left open where the match is weak. Clone size is stated in some rows and not others, as once, few, many or a class when expanded.

- TRBJ2-1 TRBV29-1 few CSVEDSGYNEQFF TGCAGCGTTGAAGATTCGGGATACAATGAGCAGTTCTTC
TRBD2 TRBJ2-3 TRBV29-1 once CSVEPSGSSTDTQYF TGCAGCGTTGAACCTAGCGGGAGTAGCACAGATACGCAGTATTTT
- TRBJ2-3 TRBV20-1 few CSARAPGVSTDTQYF TGCAGTGCTAGAGCGCCAGGGGTGAGCACAGATACGCAGTATTTT
- TRBJ2-7 TRBV10-3 - CATSSGERAVF TGTGCCACAAGCTCAGGGGAACGGGCAGTTTTC
- TRBJ2-1 TRBV20-1 few CSARDPYRSSYNEQFF TGCAGTGCTAGAGATCCATACAGGAGCTCCTACAATGAGCAGTTCTTC
- TRBJ2-1 TRBV4-1 - CASSPRLVSYNEQFF TGCGCCAGCAGCCCTCGACTAGTCTCCTACAATGAGCAGTTCTTC
- TRBJ2-7 TRBV28 - CASSVLGYEQYF TGTGCCAGCAGTGTGTTGGGGTACGAGCAGTACTTC
TRBD1 TRBJ2-1 TRBV12-3/TRBV12-4 - CASRGQGAQNEQFF TGTGCCAGCAGAGGGCAGGGGGCGCAAAATGAGCAGTTCTTC
TRBD2 TRBJ2-1 TRBV12-3/TRBV12-4 few CASSLAGGRGYNEQFF TGTGCCAGCAGTTTGGCGGGCGGGAGGGGTTACAATGAGCAGTTCTTC
TRBD2 TRBJ2-1 TRBV12-3/TRBV12-4 - CASSMRTSGSLF TGTGCCAGCAGTATGCGGACTAGCGGGAGTTTGTTC
TRBD1 TRBJ2-1 TRBV24-1 - CATSDFPDREANEQFF TGTGCCACCAGTGATTTCCCGGACAGGGAGGCCAATGAGCAGTTCTTC
TRBD2 TRBJ2-1 TRBV5-1 - CASSLFSGRAGEQFF TGCGCCAGCAGCCTGTTTAGCGGGAGGGCTGGTGAGCAGTTCTTC
- TRBJ2-7 TRBV10-3 once CAISDGGLNSYEQYF TGTGCCATCAGTGATGGAGGACTTAACTCCTACGAGCAGTACTTC
- TRBJ2-1 TRBV20-1 few CSTDKPEEQFF TGCAGTACCGATAAACCAGAGGAGCAGTTCTTC
- TRBJ2-2 TRBV7-2 - CASSLRLSFNTGELFF TGTGCCAGCAGCTTGCGCTTATCTTTTAACACCGGGGAGCTGTTTTTT
- TRBJ2-5 TRBV5-1 - CASSLGASGGAGQETQYF TGCGCCAGCAGCTTGGGGGCATCCGGTGGGGCTGGGCAAGAGACCCAGTACTTC
TRBD2 TRBJ2-7 TRBV5-4 - CASSFGLAGSAYEQYF TGTGCCAGCAGCTTCGGGCTAGCGGGCTCAGCCTACGAGCAGTACTTC
TRBD1 TRBJ2-7 TRBV7-9 few CASSLSGQELYEQYF TGTGCCAGCAGCTTATCAGGACAGGAGCTCTACGAGCAGTACTTC
- TRBJ2-5 TRBV7-3 - CASSSRPMRQTQYF TGTGCCAGCAGCTCCAGACCGATGCGGCAGACCCAGTACTTC
- TRBJ2-4 TRBV25-1 - CASSPPGPDKNIQYF TGTGCCAGCAGTCCTCCAGGGCCGGACAAAAACATTCAGTACTTC
TRBD2 TRBJ2-2 TRBV12-3/TRBV12-4 few CASSLSGGRARELFF TGTGCCAGCAGTTTATCTGGCGGGAGGGCCAGGGAGCTGTTTTTT
- TRBJ2-1 TRBV20-1 - CSARGDPPYNEQFF TGCAGTGCTAGGGGGGACCCCCCCTACAATGAGCAGTTCTTC
TRBD1 TRBJ2-7 TRBV6-1 - CASRAPGGYNEQYF TGTGCCAGCCGGGCGCCAGGGGGCTACAACGAGCAGTACTTC
TRBD2 TRBJ2-1 TRBV20-1 - CSACRTSGIKNEQFF TGCAGTGCTTGCCGGACTAGCGGGATAAAGAATGAGCAGTTCTTC
- TRBJ2-1 TRBV14 - CASSQARWGDEQFF TGTGCCAGCAGCCAGGCGCGGTGGGGCGATGAGCAGTTCTTC
TRBD2 TRBJ2-1 TRBV12-3/TRBV12-4 - CASSLGLAGERQFF TGTGCCAGCAGCCTGGGACTAGCGGGAGAAAGGCAGTTCTTC
- TRBJ1-1 TRBV10-3 - CAISESLQGFGNTEAFF TGTGCCATCAGTGAGTCCCTTCAGGGCTTTGGGAACACTGAAGCTTTCTTT
TRBD1 TRBJ1-4 TRBV7-6 few CASSLVKAGGEKLFF TGTGCCAGCAGCTTAGTTAAGGCAGGGGGTGAAAAACTGTTTTTT
- TRBJ2-4 TRBV13 - CASSFSAGYRPGNIQYF TGTGCCAGCAGCTTCTCCGCAGGGTATAGACCCGGAAACATTCAGTACTTC
- TRBJ2-6 TRBV27 - CASTSTGTGANVLTF TGTGCCAGCACCTCAACAGGGACTGGGGCCAACGTCCTGACTTTC
- TRBJ2-2 TRBV12-3/TRBV12-4 few CASSFISGYTGELFF TGTGCCAGCAGTTTCATCTCGGGATATACCGGGGAGCTGTTTTTT
TRBD2 TRBJ2-5 TRBV20-1 few CSVSGGSETQYF TGCAGTGTGTCGGGGGGTTCGGAGACCCAGTACTTC
TRBD1 TRBJ2-2 TRBV5-1 - CASSLSWTGGTGELFF TGCGCCAGCAGCTTGAGTTGGACAGGGGGCACCGGGGAGCTGTTTTTT
- TRBJ1-5 TRBV15 - CATSSGGRIQPQHF TGTGCCACCAGCAGCGGGGGGCGGATTCAGCCCCAGCATTTT
TRBD2 TRBJ2-3 TRBV7-9 - CASSLQAGNTDTQYF TGTGCCAGCAGCTTACAAGCGGGAAACACAGATACGCAGTATTTT
- TRBJ1-1 TRBV7-3 - CASSPSRMNTEAFF TGTGCCAGCAGCCCTAGCCGAATGAACACTGAAGCTTTCTTT
TRBD2 TRBJ2-7 TRBV27 few CASSSLISGRRREQYF TGTGCCAGCAGTTCGTTAATCAGCGGGAGGAGAAGGGAGCAGTACTTC
- TRBJ1-1 TRBV5-6 - CASSLIVRNTEAFF TGTGCCAGCAGCTTGATAGTCCGGAACACTGAAGCTTTCTTT
- TRBJ2-3 TRBV28 - CASSQTSFPSSDTQYF TGTGCCAGCAGCCAAACTAGTTTCCCCTCGTCGGATACGCAGTATTTT
TRBD2 TRBJ2-2 TRBV5-1 - CASSRGLAGDNYAGELFF TGCGCCAGCAGCAGGGGACTAGCGGGAGACAATTACGCCGGGGAGCTGTTTTTT
- TRBJ2-3 TRBV20-1 many CSARTDTDTQYF TGCAGTGCTAGAACTGACACAGATACGCAGTATTTT
TRBD2 TRBJ2-7 TRBV10-3 - CAISDPGLAETYEQYF TGTGCCATCAGTGACCCGGGACTAGCGGAAACTTACGAGCAGTACTTC
- TRBJ1-1 TRBV12-3/TRBV12-4 - CASQTEYAGDLNTEAFF TGTGCCAGCCAGACCGAGTATGCAGGGGACCTGAACACTGAAGCTTTCTTT
- TRBJ2-1 TRBV12-3/TRBV12-4 - CASSWTRGEQFF TGTGCCAGCAGTTGGACACGGGGAGAGCAGTTCTTC
- TRBJ2-5 TRBV12-3/TRBV12-4 - CASSWKAGAETQYF TGTGCCAGCAGTTGGAAGGCAGGGGCCGAGACCCAGTACTTC
- TRBJ1-1 TRBV9 - CASSVDQSHTEAFF TGTGCCAGCAGCGTAGATCAGAGCCACACTGAAGCTTTCTTT
- TRBJ2-1 TRBV24-1 - CATTGRGAYNEQFF TGTGCCACCACTGGGAGGGGGGCCTACAATGAGCAGTTCTTC
- TRBJ1-1 TRBV5-1 - CASSKVPGTSVTEAFF TGCGCCAGCAGTAAGGTACCGGGGACTAGTGTCACTGAAGCTTTCTTT
- TRBJ2-3 TRBV28 - CASSYSRSTDTQYF TGTGCCAGCAGTTATTCCCGGAGTACAGATACGCAGTATTTT